The 13 T cell receptor beta chains listed next were all sequenced from one sample in a study of cytomegalovirus exposure and HLA in healthy donors. With 60 Vbeta and 13 Jbeta primers, the PCR was carried out. Some clones are missing from TCRdb's copy, which holds only in-frame ones; the method was immunoSEQ multiplex PCR. The data show 130,000 or so clones, with 80% seen just once and approximately 5% held by the top ten. Input material: PBMCs. The receptors originated from a man younger than 40 in good health and CMV-seronegative.

The chain joins TRBV7-2 to TRBJ2-5, with a weak D call TRBD2 (5 bases). CDR3 size: 13 residues. V was shortened by 3 bases and J by 5 bases, with 10 bases between the two germline ends. Germline V gene lookup returns CDR1 SGHTA and CDR2 FQGNSA. This CDR3 is CASSLEVGETQYF. The CDR3 nucleotides read TGTGCCAGCAGCTTGGAGGTTGGGGAGACCCAGTACTTC. The whole variable domain, filled in from reference TRBV7-2 and TRBJ2-5, reads GAGVSQSPSNKVTEKGKDVELRCDPISGHTALYWYRQSLGQGLEFLIYFQGNSAPDKSGLPSDRFSAERTGGSVSTLTIQRTQQEDSAVYLCASSLEVGETQYFGPGTRLLVL.

The J gene is TRBJ1-5, the V gene TRBV6-1; possibly TRBD1 for D (6 bases). The CDR3 loop spans 14 amino acids. V was cut by 3 bases and J by 7 bases, with 13 bases left in between. In germline, CDR1 is MNHNS, CDR2 SASEGT. Written as DNA, the CDR3 is TGTGCCAGCAGTGATGGGCAGGGGAAGCAGCCCCAGCATTTT. Encoded protein: CASSDGQGKQPQHF.

The chain has TRBV18 and TRBJ2-5, with TRBD2 matching over 10 bases. The CDR3 spans 14 residues. The germline V gene has CDR1 KGHSH and CDR2 LQKENI. V lost 5 bases to trimming and J lost 4 bases; unmatched junction nucleotides: 4. The CDR3: CASSTAGGPETQYF. The CDR3 DNA reads TGTGCCAGCTCAACAGCGGGAGGGCCAGAGACCCAGTACTTC.

V gene TRBV27 combines with J gene TRBJ2-7; TRBD1 might be the D (7 bases). Germline V gene lookup returns CDR1 MNHEY and CDR2 SMNVEV (reference sequence). V was pared by 8 bases and J by 0 bases, with 11 bases between. The CDR3 sequence is 13 residues long. Written as DNA, the CDR3 is TGTGCCAGCGCCCAGGGGGGCTCCTACGAGCAGTACTTC. Translated: CASAQGGSYEQYF.

This clone turned up a few times. This rearrangement joins TRBV6-5 to TRBJ1-1; D is unclear. V dropped 6 bases and J dropped 4 bases, with 12 bases sitting between them. The CDR3 is made up of 13 amino acids. Germline lookup yields CDR1 MNHEY and CDR2 SVGAGI. The CDR3 reads CASRNTGSTEAFF. The CDR3 region has the DNA TGTGCCAGCAGGAACACGGGGAGCACTGAAGCTTTCTTT.

This chain connects TRBV27 to TRBJ1-4; D possibly corresponds to TRBD1 (6 bases). Germline V CDR1 and CDR2: MNHEY, SMNVEV (reference sequence). CDR3 length: 16 amino acids. V lost 5 bases, J lost 0 bases, and 13 bases lay in between. The chain's CDR3 is CASSLGQTTTNEKLFF. The DNA of the CDR3 is TGTGCCAGCAGTCTAGGACAGACGACAACTAATGAAAAACTGTTTTTT.

A word on this clone: One junction end does not reproduce the germline sequence, and a read error may be involved. The rearrangement uses TRBV7-7 and TRBJ2-5; 14 positions match TRBD2. The germline CDR1 and CDR2 sequences are SSHAT and FNYEAQ (reference sequence). The CDR3 consists of 15 residues. CDR3: CASSLGLAGVETQYF. In nucleotides, the CDR3 is TGTGCTAGCAGCTTGGGACTAGCGGGGGTGGAGACCCAGTACTTC.

The V and J genes are TRBV19 and TRBJ1-3; TRBD1 agrees at 7 bases. The CDR3 length is 16 residues. The trim removed 3 bases at V and 2 bases at J, leaving 7 bases unmatched. Germline V gene lookup returns CDR1 LNHDA and CDR2 SQIVND (reference sequence). The CDR3 sequence is CASSISGQRAGNTIYF. DNA for the CDR3: TGTGCCAGTAGTATCTCGGGACAGCGGGCTGGAAACACCATATATTTT.

The chain links TRBV30 to TRBJ2-3; the match to TRBD2 covers 12 bases. This CDR3 comprises 14 residues. Germline V CDR1 and CDR2: GTSNPN, SVGIG (reference sequence). Trimming cost V 8 bases and J 5 bases; bases outside gene matches: 8. The chain's CDR3 is CARMRLAGVDTQYF. Here the CDR3 DNA reads TGTGCCCGCATGAGACTAGCGGGAGTAGATACGCAGTATTTT.

Here the CDR3 reads CSVGRGSYEQYF. Written as DNA, the CDR3 is TGCAGCGTGGGGAGGGGTTCCTACGAGCAGTACTTC. The V and J genes are TRBV29-1 and TRBJ2-5; 7 nucleotides agree with TRBD2. The DNA end is more similar to TRBJ2-7, so the J call may be wrong. The germline V gene encodes CDR1 SQVTM and CDR2 ANQGSEA. The CDR3 runs 12 residues.

This sequence joins TRBV7-9 and TRBJ1-6; D gene unclear. The CDR3 loop spans 13 amino acids. Trimming removed 5 bases at V and 10 bases at J, with 12 bases between. Germline CDR1 and CDR2: SEHNR and FQNEAQ (reference sequence). Here the CDR3 reads CASSRLRESPLHF. CDR3 DNA sequence: TGTGCCAGCAGCCGGCTCCGGGAATCACCCCTCCACTTT. The entire variable domain, with the rest obtained from reference TRBV7-9 and TRBJ1-6, is as follows: DTGVSQNPRHKITKRGQNVTFRCDPISEHNRLYWYRQTLGQGPEFLTYFQNEAQLEKSRLLSDRFSAERPKGSFSTLEIQRTEQGDSAMYLCASSRLRESPLHFGNGTRLTVT.

This clone has just a few counts. This sequence joins TRBV29-1 and TRBJ2-3; a possible D gene is TRBD2 (5 bases). Between the trimmed V and J ends, which lost 3 bases and 2 bases, there was a span of 18 bases. The CDR3 contains 16 residues. In germline, CDR1 is SQVTM, CDR2 ANQGSEA. Here the CDR3 DNA reads TGCAGCGTTGATCCGGGGAAGAAGGGAAACACAGATACGCAGTATTTT. This encodes CSVDPGKKGNTDTQYF.

The J gene is TRBJ1-2, the V gene TRBV6-6; TRBD1 aligns across 12 bases. Germline loops: CDR1 MNHNY, CDR2 SVGAGI (reference sequence). The CDR3 totals 15 residues. The V and J ends lost 7 bases and 2 bases, in that order; junction bases with no gene match: 5. The CDR3 DNA sequence: TGTGCCAGCACCCATGGGACAGGGGGCAACTATGGCTACACCTTC. It encodes CASTHGTGGNYGYTF.